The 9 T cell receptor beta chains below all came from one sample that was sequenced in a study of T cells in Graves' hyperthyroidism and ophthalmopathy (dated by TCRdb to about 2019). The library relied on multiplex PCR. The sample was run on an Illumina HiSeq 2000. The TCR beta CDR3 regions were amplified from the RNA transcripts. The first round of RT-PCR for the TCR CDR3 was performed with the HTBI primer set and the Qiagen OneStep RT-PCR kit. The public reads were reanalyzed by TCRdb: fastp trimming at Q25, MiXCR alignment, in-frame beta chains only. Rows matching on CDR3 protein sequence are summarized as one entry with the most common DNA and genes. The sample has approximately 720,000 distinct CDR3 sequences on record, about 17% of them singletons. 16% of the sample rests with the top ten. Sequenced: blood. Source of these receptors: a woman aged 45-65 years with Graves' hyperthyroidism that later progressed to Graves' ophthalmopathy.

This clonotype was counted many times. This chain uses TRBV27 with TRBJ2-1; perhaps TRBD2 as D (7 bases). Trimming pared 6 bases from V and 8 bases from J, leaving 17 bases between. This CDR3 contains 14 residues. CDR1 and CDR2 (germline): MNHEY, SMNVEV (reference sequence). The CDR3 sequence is CASSSRGADHEQFF. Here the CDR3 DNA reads TGTGCCAGCAGCTCTCGGGGGGCCGATCATGAGCAGTTCTTC.

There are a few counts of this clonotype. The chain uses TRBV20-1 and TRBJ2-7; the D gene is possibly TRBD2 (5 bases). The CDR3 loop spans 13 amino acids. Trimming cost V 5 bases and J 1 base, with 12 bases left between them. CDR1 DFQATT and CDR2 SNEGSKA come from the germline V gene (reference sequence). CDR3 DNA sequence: TGCAGTGCTCAACCCGGGGATTCCTACGAGCAGTACTTC. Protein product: CSAQPGDSYEQYF.

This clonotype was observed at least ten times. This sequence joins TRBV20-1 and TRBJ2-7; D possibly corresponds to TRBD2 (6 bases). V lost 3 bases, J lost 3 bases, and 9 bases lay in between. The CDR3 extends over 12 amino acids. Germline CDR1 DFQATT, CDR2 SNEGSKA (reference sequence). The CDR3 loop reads CSARGLGYEQYF. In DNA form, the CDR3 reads TGCAGTGCTAGGGGACTCGGCTACGAGCAGTACTTC.

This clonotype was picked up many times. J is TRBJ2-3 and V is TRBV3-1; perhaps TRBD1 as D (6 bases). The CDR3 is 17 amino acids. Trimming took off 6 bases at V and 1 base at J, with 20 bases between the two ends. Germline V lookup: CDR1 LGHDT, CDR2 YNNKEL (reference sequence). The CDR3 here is CASSHEYGQLGTDTQYF. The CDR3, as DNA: TGTGCCAGCAGTCACGAATACGGACAGCTAGGCACAGATACGCAGTATTTT.

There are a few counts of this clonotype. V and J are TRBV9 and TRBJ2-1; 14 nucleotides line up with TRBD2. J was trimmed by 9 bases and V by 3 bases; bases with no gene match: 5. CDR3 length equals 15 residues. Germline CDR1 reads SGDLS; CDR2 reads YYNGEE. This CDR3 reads CASSDRLAGGGEQFF. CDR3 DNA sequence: TGTGCCAGCAGCGACCGACTAGCGGGGGGGGGTGAGCAGTTCTTC.

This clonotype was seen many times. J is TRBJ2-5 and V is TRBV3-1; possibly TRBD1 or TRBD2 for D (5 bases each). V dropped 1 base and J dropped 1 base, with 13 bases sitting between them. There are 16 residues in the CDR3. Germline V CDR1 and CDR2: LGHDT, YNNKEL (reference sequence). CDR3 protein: CASSQATDGTQETQYF. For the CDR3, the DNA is TGTGCCAGCAGCCAAGCCACGGACGGGACCCAAGAGACCCAGTACTTC.

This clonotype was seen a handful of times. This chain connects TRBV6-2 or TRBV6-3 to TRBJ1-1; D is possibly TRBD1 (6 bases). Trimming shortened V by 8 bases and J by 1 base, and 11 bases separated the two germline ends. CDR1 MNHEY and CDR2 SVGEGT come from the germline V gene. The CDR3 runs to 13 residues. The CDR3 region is CASSDSPNTEAFF. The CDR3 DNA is TGTGCCAGCTCGGACAGTCCGAACACTGAAGCTTTCTTT.

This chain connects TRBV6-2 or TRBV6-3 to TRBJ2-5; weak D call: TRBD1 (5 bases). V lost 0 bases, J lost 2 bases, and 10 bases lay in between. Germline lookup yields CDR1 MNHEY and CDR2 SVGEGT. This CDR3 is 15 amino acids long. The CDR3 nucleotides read TGTGCCAGCAGTTACTCGACAGAAGGTCAAGAGACCCAGTACTTC. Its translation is CASSYSTEGQETQYF.

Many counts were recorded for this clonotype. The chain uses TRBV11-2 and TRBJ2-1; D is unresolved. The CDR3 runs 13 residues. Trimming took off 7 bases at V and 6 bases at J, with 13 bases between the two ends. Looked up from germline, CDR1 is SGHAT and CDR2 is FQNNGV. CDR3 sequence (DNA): TGTGCCAGCACCCTTCCAAGCCGCAATGAGCAGTTCTTC. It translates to CASTLPSRNEQFF.